These 27 T cell receptor beta chains were all obtained from the same sample, sequenced in a study of OX40 agonist ivuxolimab in advanced cancers. Sequencing was performed with immunoSEQ multiplex PCR; in TCRdb, only in-frame clones are kept and a portion is missing. The sample consists of tens of thousands of clones, around 83% of them appearing once. The source material was CD4+ or CD8+ T cells sorted from blood, sampled in a trial of the OX40 agonist ivuxolimab. These receptors were taken from an adult with an advanced solid tumor such as melanoma, head and neck, liver or kidney cancer.

The rearrangement joins TRBV9 to TRBJ2-3; 8 bases are a match to TRBD2. CDR1 is SGDLS, CDR2 YYNGEE, per germline. V was clipped by 2 bases and J by 2 bases; unmatched bases: 4. The CDR3 has 15 amino acids. The DNA of the CDR3 is TGTGCCAGCAGCGTTCGGGAGGGGAACACAGATACGCAGTATTTT. Protein: CASSVREGNTDTQYF.

This chain uses TRBV5-1 with TRBJ1-2; possible D gene TRBD1, 5 bases. V was trimmed by 0 bases and J by 4 bases, leaving 10 bases between them. The V gene's germline CDR1 is SGHRS and CDR2 YFSETQ. This CDR3 is built from 14 residues. In DNA, the CDR3 is TGCGCCAGCAGCTTGGACAGGTTAGGCTATGGCTACACCTTC. Translated: CASSLDRLGYGYTF.

The chain has TRBV9 and TRBJ1-1; 7 nucleotides align to TRBD1. The CDR3 consists of 15 residues. The junction had 10 bases not matched to a gene; V was cut back by 3 bases and J by 5 bases. Germline assignment: CDR1 SGDLS and CDR2 YYNGEE. The DNA for the CDR3 is TGTGCCAGCAGCGCCAGGGGGGGGGCAAGGACTGAAGCTTTCTTT. It specifies CASSARGGARTEAFF.

The chain carries TRBV4-1 and TRBJ2-1; 9 bases align to TRBD2. This CDR3 comprises 15 residues. V was pared by 4 bases and J by 7 bases, with 8 bases of the junction left unmatched. Germline values: CDR1 MGHRA, CDR2 YSYEKL. CDR3 DNA sequence: TGCGCCAGCAGCCTTATCGCGGGGGGGCGGAATGAGCAGTTCTTC. Translating it yields CASSLIAGGRNEQFF.

The chain is built from TRBV5-1 and TRBJ2-1; TRBD1 matches 9 bases. V dropped 1 base and J dropped 5; count of bases not matched to a gene: 13. Germline CDR1 SGHRS, CDR2 YFSETQ. The CDR3 covers 18 residues. The chain's CDR3 is CASSLRETGGAYHNEQFF. CDR3 nucleotide sequence: TGCGCCAGCAGCTTGAGGGAAACAGGGGGCGCGTACCACAATGAGCAGTTCTTC.

V usage is TRBV2 and J usage is TRBJ2-7; 9 bases map to TRBD1. After removal of 6 bases from V and 5 bases from J, the junction contained 14 bases not matched to a gene. Per the germline V gene, CDR1 is SNHLY and CDR2 is FYNNEI. This CDR3 has 16 amino acids. CDR3 bases: TGTGCCAGCAGACCGCATTGGGGACAGGGTAGGGACGAGCAGTACTTC. Encoded protein: CASRPHWGQGRDEQYF.

This clone was seen only once. The CDR3 is CASSVGGGPYNEQFF. The CDR3 region has the DNA TGTGCCAGCAGCGTGGGGGGAGGGCCCTACAATGAGCAGTTCTTC. The chain uses TRBV9 and TRBJ2-1, with TRBD2 identical over 7 bases. Per the germline V gene, CDR1 is SGDLS and CDR2 is YYNGEE. The CDR3 has 15 amino acids. Trimming at V came to 2 bases and at J to 2 bases, leaving 4 bases not matched to a gene.

This clone was counted between two and nine times. V usage is TRBV19 and J usage is TRBJ1-2; weak D call: TRBD1 (5 bases). The CDR3 is made up of 15 amino acids. V lost 7 bases, J lost 2 bases, and 17 bases lay in between. Germline loops: CDR1 LNHDA, CDR2 SQIVND (reference sequence). The CDR3 loop reads CASTPTLAGNYGYTF. In DNA form, the CDR3 reads TGTGCCAGTACCCCCACCCTTGCAGGGAACTATGGCTACACCTTC. Using reference TRBV19 and TRBJ1-2 for the parts outside the CDR3, the full variable domain is DGGITQSPKYLFRKEGQNVTLSCEQNLNHDAMYWYRQDPGQGLRLIYYSQIVNDFQKGDIAEGYSVSREKKESFPLTVTSAQKNPTAFYLCASTPTLAGNYGYTFGSGTRLTVV.

The rearrangement uses TRBV25-1 and TRBJ1-2, with no clear D. This CDR3 is 13 amino acids long. Germline CDR1 MGHDK, CDR2 SYGVNS. V was shortened by 3 bases and J by 9 bases, with 14 bases between the two germline ends. CDR3 bases: TGTGCCAGCAGTGACCCCGGTAGCGCACGCTACACCTTC. Amino acid sequence: CASSDPGSARYTF.

The gene calls are TRBV5-1 and TRBJ2-7; possible D gene TRBD2, 6 bases. With 2 bases removed from V and 7 bases from J, the gap between germline ends came to 10 bases. CDR1 is SGHRS and CDR2 is YFSETQ in the germline V gene. This CDR3 region has 12 residues. This CDR3 reads CASSLFRGEQYF. The CDR3 nucleotides are TGCGCCAGCAGCTTATTCCGGGGGGAGCAGTACTTC.

The V call is TRBV10-2, the J call TRBJ1-5; 11 bases align to TRBD1. With 6 bases clipped from V and 5 bases from J, the junction kept 3 bases outside the gene matches. Germline V gives CDR1 WSHSY, CDR2 SAAADI. There are 14 residues in the CDR3. CDR3: CASRGTGGDQPQHF. CDR3 DNA: TGCGCCAGCAGGGGGACAGGGGGTGATCAGCCCCAGCATTTT.

This rearrangement joins TRBV5-1 to TRBJ1-2; TRBD1 matches at 7 bases. Trimming at V came to 0 bases and at J to 2 bases, leaving 4 bases not matched to a gene. Germline V CDR1 and CDR2: SGHRS, YFSETQ. The CDR3 runs to 15 residues. CDR3 coding DNA: TGCGCCAGCAGCTTGGGGGCAGGGGGGAACTATGGCTACACCTTC. It yields the protein CASSLGAGGNYGYTF.

The V and J genes are TRBV30 and TRBJ2-7; D is uncertain. The CDR3 consists of 15 residues. Between the trimmed V and J ends, which lost 0 bases and 2 bases, there was a span of 14 bases. Germline V gives CDR1 GTSNPN, CDR2 SVGIG (reference sequence). The chain's CDR3 is CAWSVMAANAYEQYF. CDR3 DNA sequence: TGTGCCTGGAGTGTAATGGCAGCCAACGCCTACGAGCAGTACTTC. Using reference TRBV30 and TRBJ2-7 for the parts outside the CDR3, the full variable domain is SQTIHQWPATLVQPVGSPLSLECTVEGTSNPNLYWYRQAAGRGLQLLFYSVGIGQISSEVPQNLSASRPQDRQFILSSKKLLLSDSGFYLCAWSVMAANAYEQYFGPGTRLTVT.

This chain connects TRBV7-9 to TRBJ1-5; 9 bases align to TRBD1. With 5 bases clipped from V and 4 bases from J, the junction kept 6 bases outside the gene matches. The CDR3 has 15 amino acids. Germline CDR1 SEHNR, CDR2 FQNEAQ (reference sequence). CDR3 sequence reads: CASSKGQGLNQPQHF. CDR3 nucleotide sequence: TGTGCCAGCAGCAAAGGACAGGGGCTTAATCAGCCCCAGCATTTT.

V usage is TRBV18 and J usage is TRBJ2-5, with TRBD2 matching over 8 bases. The CDR3 contains 15 residues. Germline CDR1 reads KGHSH; CDR2 reads LQKENI. J lost 3 bases, V lost 3 bases, and 6 bases had no gene match. The CDR3 DNA reads TGTGCCAGCTCACCCCCGGGGGGGCTTAAAGAGACCCAGTACTTC. Translated: CASSPPGGLKETQYF.

This clone appeared a single time. The chain carries TRBV2 and TRBJ1-5, with a tentative D call TRBD1 (5 bases). The CDR3 length is 15 residues. Germline V gives CDR1 SNHLY, CDR2 FYNNEI. Trimming cost V 3 bases and J 3 bases, with 12 bases left between them. The CDR3 reads CASSEGEVDNQPQHF. CDR3 DNA: TGTGCCAGCAGTGAGGGGGAAGTGGACAATCAGCCCCAGCATTTT.

The J gene is TRBJ2-3, the V gene TRBV6-1; D gene ambiguous. The CDR3 sequence is 14 residues long. V dropped 0 bases and J dropped 12 bases, with 16 bases sitting between them. From germline, CDR1 is MNHNS and CDR2 SASEGT. The CDR3 reads CASSEAVEGINQYF. The CDR3, as DNA: TGTGCCAGCAGTGAAGCGGTTGAAGGGATCAATCAGTATTTT.

This clone was recorded only once. V usage is TRBV6-1 and J usage is TRBJ2-7; TRBD1 might be the D (6 bases). The germline gives CDR1 MNHNS, CDR2 SASEGT. The CDR3 has 16 amino acids. The ends were cut back, 4 bases at V and 2 bases at J, with 18 bases in the middle. The CDR3, as DNA: TGTGCCAGCAGTGCTACCCCGGGACACGGAGCCTACGAGCAGTACTTC. Its protein is CASSATPGHGAYEQYF.

This clone was counted a few times. The V gene is TRBV19, the J gene TRBJ1-3, with TRBD1 identical over 10 bases. Germline V gene data show CDR1 as LNHDA and CDR2 as SQIVND (reference sequence). The CDR3 contains 19 residues. The V gene end was trimmed by 3 bases and the J gene end by 0 bases; junction bases not matched to a gene: 11. The CDR3 protein is CASSMVFGDRGRSGNTIYF. The CDR3 DNA is TGTGCCAGTAGTATGGTCTTTGGGGACAGGGGACGCTCTGGAAACACCATATATTTT.

This sequence joins TRBV13 and TRBJ2-2; the D call may be TRBD1 or TRBD2 (5 bases each). Deletions cut 6 bases from V and 6 bases from J, with 11 bases between. The CDR3 is 13 residues long. Germline V CDR1 and CDR2: PRHDT, FYEKMQ (reference sequence). The chain's CDR3 is CASRPGTAGELFF. The CDR3, as DNA: TGTGCCAGCAGGCCCGGGACGGCCGGGGAGCTGTTTTTT.

The V gene is TRBV21-1, the J gene TRBJ2-7; the table's D call, TRBD1, has no DNA check behind it. TRBV21-1 is tagged as a pseudogene. The CDR3 length is 13 residues. CDR3 nucleotides: TGTGCCAGCACCCCGGACAAGTCCTACGAGCAGTACTTC. Residues: CASTPDKSYEQYF.

The chain is built from TRBV5-1 and TRBJ2-5; 8 nucleotides line up with TRBD1. The germline V gene has CDR1 SGHRS and CDR2 YFSETQ. The CDR3 sequence is 15 residues long. J lost 5 bases, V lost 5 bases, and 11 bases had no gene match. CDR3 in DNA: TGCGCCAGCAGATTTACAGGGGGTCAAGGGGAGACCCAGTACTTC. Encoded protein: CASRFTGGQGETQYF.

V usage is TRBV18 and J usage is TRBJ1-2; maybe TRBD1 (5 bases). V lost 6 bases to trimming and J lost 0 bases, with 17 bases between them. CDR1 is KGHSH, CDR2 LQKENI, per germline. This CDR3 spans 16 amino acids. CDR3 sequence: CASSLPGGATNYGYTF. CDR3 DNA: TGTGCCAGCTCTCTCCCGGGCGGGGCGACTAACTATGGCTACACCTTC.

The genes are TRBV15 and TRBJ1-5; TRBD1 matches 9 bases. This CDR3 is built from 18 residues. The V gene end was trimmed by 2 bases and the J gene end by 2 bases; junction bases not matched to a gene: 10. Germline values: CDR1 LNHNV, CDR2 YYDKDF (reference sequence). CDR3 sequence (DNA): TGTGCCACCAGCAGACTCGAAGACAGGGGGATTCGCAATCAGCCCCAGCATTTT. Its translation is CATSRLEDRGIRNQPQHF. The full variable domain, completed using reference TRBV15 and TRBJ1-5, is DAMVIQNPRYQVTQFGKPVTLSCSQTLNHNVMYWYQQKSSQAPKLLFHYYDKDFNNEADTPDNFQSRRPNTSFCFLDIRSPGLGDTAMYLCATSRLEDRGIRNQPQHFGDGTRLSIL.

This sequence joins TRBV5-1 and TRBJ1-2; 7 nucleotides align to TRBD1. CDR3 length equals 13 residues. Losses at the gene ends were 4 bases for V and 4 bases for J; bases not matched to a gene: 4. Per germline, CDR1 SGHRS and CDR2 YFSETQ. CDR3 sequence (DNA): TGCGCCAGCAGCCGACAGGGTGGCTATGGCTACACCTTC. This encodes CASSRQGGYGYTF.

V gene TRBV5-1 combines with J gene TRBJ2-3; a weak D match, TRBD1 (6 bases). The CDR3 spans 15 residues. Trimming took off 4 bases at V and 0 bases at J, with 12 bases between the two ends. Germline V gives CDR1 SGHRS, CDR2 YFSETQ. The CDR3: CASSEGGASTDTQYF. The CDR3 DNA is TGCGCCAGCAGCGAAGGGGGAGCTAGCACAGATACGCAGTATTTT.

This clone appeared a single time. The chain joins TRBV5-1 to TRBJ1-1, with TRBD1 identical over 9 bases. With 4 bases clipped from V and 6 bases from J, the junction kept 10 bases outside the gene matches. This CDR3 region has 15 residues. Looked up from germline, CDR1 is SGHRS and CDR2 is YFSETQ. The CDR3 here is CASSPSTDRGPEAFF. The CDR3 DNA sequence: TGCGCCAGCAGCCCATCGACGGACAGGGGCCCTGAAGCTTTCTTT.